The 22 T cell receptor beta chains below were found in one sample sequenced in a study of T cell responses to AZD1222 COVID-19 vaccine. The repertoire was sequenced with immunoSEQ multiplex PCR; TCRdb's copy has only in-frame clones and lacks some. The sample yields about 130,000 clones, roughly 93% seen once. Sequences were derived from peripheral blood, sampled on day 0 of AZD1222 vaccination. The origin of the receptors is an adult in good health.

The rearrangement uses TRBV10-3 and TRBJ1-2, with D perhaps TRBD1 (5 bases). This CDR3 is built from 13 residues. CDR1 is ENHRY, CDR2 SYGVKD, per germline. Trimming removed 6 bases from V and 2 bases from J, with 10 bases in between. The CDR3 DNA is TGTGCCATCAGACCCGACAGCAACTATGGCTACACCTTC. Its translation: CAIRPDSNYGYTF.

This clone has a handful of counts. The sample holds other DNA sequences that translate to the same CDR3. The J gene is TRBJ1-1, the V gene TRBV18, with D possibly matching TRBD1 (6 bases). The ends were cut back, 6 bases at V and 1 base at J, with 9 bases in the middle. The CDR3 covers 13 residues. Germline V CDR1 and CDR2: KGHSH, LQKENI. This chain's CDR3 is CASSGQANTEAFF. In DNA, the CDR3 is TGTGCCAGCTCGGGACAAGCGAACACTGAAGCTTTCTTT.

The rearrangement joins TRBV11-1 to TRBJ2-1, with 8 bases matching TRBD1. The CDR3 spans 16 residues. Trimming removed 1 base from V and 2 bases from J; junction bases left unmatched: 4. Looked up from germline, CDR1 is SGHAT and CDR2 is FQDESV (reference sequence). This CDR3 is CASSLGQGAPYNEQFF. In nucleotides, the CDR3 is TGTGCCAGCAGCTTAGGGCAGGGGGCCCCCTACAATGAGCAGTTCTTC.

The chain employs TRBV6-5 and TRBJ1-1; 7 bases are a match to TRBD1. This CDR3 has 13 residues. The V segment lost 7 bases and the J segment 3 bases; nucleotides outside the gene matches: 5. Looked up from germline, CDR1 is MNHEY and CDR2 is SVGAGI. The CDR3 region is CASNKGAYTEAFF. CDR3 bases: TGTGCCAGCAACAAGGGGGCTTACACTGAAGCTTTCTTT.

The chain is built from TRBV29-1 and TRBJ1-1, with a tentative D call TRBD1 (5 bases). The CDR3 totals 12 residues. V dropped 7 bases and J dropped 4 bases, with 13 bases sitting between them. CDR1 and CDR2 from the germline V gene are SQVTM and ANQGSEA. CDR3 amino acids: CSGGGGGTEAFF. The CDR3 DNA follows: TGCAGCGGCGGCGGTGGGGGCACTGAAGCTTTCTTT.

The chain combines TRBV18 with TRBJ1-5, with D maybe TRBD1 (6 bases). This CDR3 is 15 amino acids long. With 5 bases removed from V and 2 bases from J, the gap between germline ends came to 13 bases. Germline CDR1 is KGHSH and CDR2 is LQKENI. The CDR3 DNA reads TGTGCCAGCTCAGCGAACAGGGCGGGCAATCAGCCCCAGCATTTT. It translates to CASSANRAGNQPQHF.

The chain has TRBV18 and TRBJ1-1; 7 bases line up with TRBD1. Germline CDR1 KGHSH, CDR2 LQKENI. This CDR3 comprises 16 residues. The V gene end was trimmed by 0 bases and the J gene end by 6 bases; junction bases not matched to a gene: 10. The CDR3 loop is CASSPPGQSEGAEAFF. For the CDR3, the DNA is TGTGCCAGCTCACCACCGGGACAGTCCGAGGGCGCTGAAGCTTTCTTT.

The rearrangement links TRBV5-4 to TRBJ2-7; D call uncertain. Germline V gene sequence: CDR1 SGHNT, CDR2 YYREEE (reference sequence). The CDR3 is 14 amino acids. Trimming stripped 0 bases from V and 7 bases from J, with 14 bases between. DNA of the CDR3: TGTGCCAGCAGCTTGGCCGGGCAGGACGAGGAGCAGTACTTC. As protein: CASSLAGQDEEQYF.

This chain uses TRBV5-1 with TRBJ2-6; D remains unclear. The CDR3 is made up of 14 amino acids. CDR1 and CDR2 (germline): SGHRS, YFSETQ. V shed 2 bases and J shed 2 bases, with 5 bases lying between them. The CDR3 protein is CASSLSAGANVLTF. DNA of the CDR3: TGCGCCAGCAGCTTATCGGCTGGGGCCAACGTCCTGACTTTC.

V is TRBV6-6 and J is TRBJ1-3, with D possibly being TRBD1 (6 bases). The V end lost 6 bases, the J end lost 7 bases, and 19 bases lay between the germline ends. Germline V gene data show CDR1 as MNHNY and CDR2 as SVGAGI (reference sequence). The CDR3 extends over 15 amino acids. This CDR3 reads CASSDGTPNWNTIYF. CDR3 in DNA: TGTGCCAGCAGCGATGGGACACCCAACTGGAACACCATATATTTT.

The chain couples TRBV19 to TRBJ2-1, with a tentative D call TRBD2 (7 bases). The CDR3 totals 15 residues. V lost 3 bases and J lost 10, with 19 bases in between. CDR1 is LNHDA, CDR2 SQIVND, per germline (reference sequence). In DNA, the CDR3 is TGTGCCAGTAGTATCGGGGGCGGGGGCCCTGGGGAGCAGTTCTTC. Its protein product is CASSIGGGGPGEQFF.

The chain uses TRBV27 and TRBJ2-2; the D gene could be TRBD1 or TRBD2 (5 bases each). Germline CDR1 and CDR2: MNHEY and SMNVEV (reference sequence). This CDR3 comprises 11 residues. V shed 7 bases and J shed 6 bases, with 6 bases lying between them. The CDR3 sequence is CASMGAGELFF. The CDR3 nucleotides are TGTGCCAGCATGGGGGCCGGGGAGCTGTTTTTT.

The chain combines TRBV15 with TRBJ2-7, with D possibly called TRBD1 or TRBD2 (5 bases each). This CDR3 has 16 residues. The V gene's germline CDR1 is LNHNV and CDR2 YYDKDF (reference sequence). Trimming left V 0 bases short and J 2 bases short, with 14 bases between. CDR3 region: CATSRDFMGPTYEQYF. In nucleotides, the CDR3 is TGTGCCACCAGCAGAGATTTTATGGGACCCACCTACGAGCAGTACTTC.

This chain links TRBV18 with TRBJ1-1; 9 nucleotides line up with TRBD1. The CDR3 loop spans 15 amino acids. Germline V CDR1 and CDR2: KGHSH, LQKENI. Trimming cost V 3 bases and J 5 bases; bases outside gene matches: 7. The CDR3 nucleotides are TGTGCCAGCTCACCGGGACAGGGACGGGGGACTGAAGCTTTCTTT. It yields the protein CASSPGQGRGTEAFF.

The rearrangement joins TRBV19 to TRBJ1-5; TRBD1 matches at 7 bases. Germline loops: CDR1 LNHDA, CDR2 SQIVND (reference sequence). V lost 3 bases, J lost 0 bases, and 11 bases stayed unmatched. The CDR3 has 18 amino acids. CDR3 sequence (DNA): TGTGCCAGTAGTATCGAGGGACAGTCTTTTACTAGCAATCAGCCCCAGCATTTT. Translating it yields CASSIEGQSFTSNQPQHF.

The chain links TRBV6-1 to TRBJ1-2; 10 nucleotides line up with TRBD1. Germline assignment: CDR1 MNHNS and CDR2 SASEGT. V lost 0 bases and J lost 6; bases outside the gene matches: 1. The CDR3 covers 14 residues. CDR3 region: CASSEAGTGDGYTF. The CDR3 DNA is TGTGCCAGCAGTGAAGCGGGGACAGGGGATGGCTACACCTTC.

The chain joins TRBV10-3 to TRBJ1-1; D not certain. V was shortened by 8 bases and J by 5 bases, with 24 bases between the two germline ends. CDR1 ENHRY and CDR2 SYGVKD come from the germline V gene. CDR3 length: 16 residues. The CDR3 DNA is TGTGCCATCCGGGGAGACGAGAGGACGGGGAGGACTGAAGCTTTCTTT. Translated, it gives CAIRGDERTGRTEAFF.

The chain has TRBV9 and TRBJ2-5; 10 bases align to TRBD1. Germline loops: CDR1 SGDLS, CDR2 YYNGEE. J lost 7 bases, V lost 0 bases, and 9 bases had no gene match. The CDR3 runs to 16 residues. CDR3 amino acids: CASSVASTGGGGTQYF. The DNA of the CDR3 is TGTGCCAGCAGCGTAGCCTCGACAGGGGGCGGTGGGACCCAGTACTTC. Filled out from reference TRBV9 and TRBJ2-5, the complete variable domain reads DSGVTQTPKHLITATGQRVTLRCSPRSGDLSVYWYQQSLDQGLQFLIQYYNGEERAKGNILERFSAQQFPDLHSELNLSSLELGDSALYFCASSVASTGGGGTQYFGPGTRLLVL.

The chain uses TRBV25-1 and TRBJ1-2; no firm D call. The V gene's germline CDR1 is MGHDK and CDR2 SYGVNS. CDR3 size: 15 residues. V was pared by 1 base and J by 0 bases, with 9 bases between. CDR3 bases: TGTGCCAGCAGTGAATTCCGCGGAGCTAACTATGGCTACACCTTC. This translates into CASSEFRGANYGYTF.

The rearrangement joins TRBV19 to TRBJ1-2, with TRBD1 matching 8 bases. The CDR3 has 14 residues. The V segment lost 5 bases and the J segment 3 bases; nucleotides outside the gene matches: 5. The germline V gene encodes CDR1 LNHDA and CDR2 SQIVND (reference sequence). The chain's CDR3 is CASSPGQGHYGYTF. CDR3 DNA: TGTGCCAGTAGTCCCGGACAGGGCCACTATGGCTACACCTTC.

This chain connects TRBV20-1 to TRBJ2-2; D call uncertain. The CDR3 sequence is 11 residues long. The germline V gene has CDR1 DFQATT and CDR2 SNEGSKA (reference sequence). V gave up 7 bases and J gave up 5 bases, with 8 bases separating them. The CDR3 region is CSGLRTGELFF. CDR3 DNA sequence: TGCAGTGGTTTGCGAACCGGGGAGCTGTTTTTT.

This sequence joins TRBV21-1 and TRBJ1-1. TRBV21-1 has pseudogene status. The CDR3 length is 13 residues. The CDR3 region has the DNA TGTGCCAGCAGCAAACCAGCGGACCCTGAAGCTTTCTTT. Protein: CASSKPADPEAFF.